The 10 T cell receptor beta chains listed next were all sequenced from one sample in a study of Ad26.COV2.S vaccination and SARS-CoV-2 variants. As for treatment: roughly 20 received Ad26.COV2.S at low or high dose, single or two shots; about 5 received placebo; per-sample allocation not given. Sampling occurred on day 63 after the first vaccine or placebo injection. Libraries were prepared by immunoSEQ multiplex PCR; TCRdb keeps only in-frame clonotypes and omits some of them. This table has approximately 300,000 clones, just under 85% appearing once. The sequences come from peripheral blood, collected in a trial of Ad26.COV2.S vaccine versus placebo. The receptors were gathered from a person aged 18 to 65 who received the Ad26.COV2.S COVID-19 vaccine or a placebo.

The rearrangement joins TRBV5-5 to TRBJ1-1, with D uncertain. Trimming removed 0 bases at V and 5 bases at J, with 8 bases between. Germline lookup yields CDR1 SGHKS and CDR2 YYEKEE (reference sequence). CDR3 length equals 13 residues. CDR3 in amino acids: CASSLGYGTEAFF. The CDR3, as DNA: TGTGCCAGCAGCTTGGGGTACGGGACTGAAGCTTTCTTT.

This rearrangement joins TRBV6-5 to TRBJ1-6; D is uncertain. CDR3 length: 15 residues. V lost 0 bases to trimming and J lost 4 bases, with 7 bases between them. Germline-derived CDR1 and CDR2 are MNHEY and SVGAGI. Here the CDR3 reads CASSYSSEYNSPLHF. DNA for the CDR3: TGTGCCAGCAGTTACTCTTCAGAGTATAATTCACCCCTCCACTTT.

V gene TRBV6-6 combines with J gene TRBJ2-4, with D perhaps matching TRBD1 or TRBD2 (5 bases each). Germline loops: CDR1 MNHNY, CDR2 SVGAGI (reference sequence). CDR3 size: 14 residues. Trimming removed 4 bases at V and 0 bases at J, with 7 bases between. The CDR3 protein is CASSFGTAKNIQYF. In DNA form, the CDR3 reads TGTGCCAGCAGTTTCGGGACAGCCAAAAACATTCAGTACTTC.

The sample holds a few counts of this clone. This chain links TRBV11-2 with TRBJ2-7; 8 positions match TRBD1. Germline CDR1 reads SGHAT; CDR2 reads FQNNGV. V trimming: 6 bases; J trimming: 3 bases; junction bases outside the gene matches: 7. The CDR3 totals 14 residues. DNA for the CDR3: TGTGCCAGCAGTTCGGACAGGGAGGTCTACGAGCAGTACTTC. It yields the protein CASSSDREVYEQYF.

The V and J genes are TRBV11-2 and TRBJ2-5, with 7 bases lining up with TRBD2. Germline trimming cut 0 bases from V and 2 bases from J; bases unmatched to any gene: 6. The CDR3 contains 16 residues. The germline V gene has CDR1 SGHAT and CDR2 FQNNGV. The CDR3 spells CASSLDWRGIQETQYF. The CDR3 DNA sequence: TGTGCCAGCAGCTTAGATTGGCGGGGGATTCAAGAGACCCAGTACTTC.

This clone has just a few counts. This rearrangement joins TRBV3-1 (or the pseudogene TRBV3-2) to TRBJ1-1, with D hard to call. Germline V gene sequence: CDR1 LGHDT, CDR2 YNNKEL (reference sequence). The CDR3 has 14 residues. Deletions cut 5 bases from V and 2 bases from J, with 12 bases between. In DNA form, the CDR3 reads TGTGCCAGCAGCTCTAGTGGGTACAACACTGAAGCTTTCTTT. Its translation is CASSSSGYNTEAFF.

V usage is TRBV24-1 and J usage is TRBJ2-3, with 8 positions matching TRBD1. Germline loops: CDR1 KGHDR, CDR2 SFDVKD. After removal of 10 bases from V and 7 bases from J, the junction contained 9 bases not matched to a gene. The CDR3 extends over 13 amino acids. The CDR3 sequence: CATARQGANTQYF. CDR3 DNA sequence: TGTGCCACAGCCAGGCAGGGGGCTAATACGCAGTATTTT.

The V and J genes are TRBV27 and TRBJ1-1; D unclear. CDR1 and CDR2 from the germline V gene are MNHEY and SMNVEV (reference sequence). Trimming removed 1 base at V and 5 bases at J, with 8 bases between. This CDR3 spans 13 amino acids. CDR3 nucleotide sequence: TGTGCCAGCAGTTTATTGGAGGGAACTGAAGCTTTCTTT. Translated: CASSLLEGTEAFF.

This sequence joins TRBV15 and TRBJ2-1, with D uncertain. Looked up from germline, CDR1 is LNHNV and CDR2 is YYDKDF (reference sequence). Trimming removed 2 bases from V and 0 bases from J, with 11 bases in between. This CDR3 is built from 16 residues. The CDR3 loop is CATSRLDIFSYNEQFF. The CDR3, as DNA: TGTGCCACCAGCAGACTTGACATATTCTCCTACAATGAGCAGTTCTTC.

The chain links TRBV11-3 to TRBJ2-3; D possibly corresponds to TRBD2 (5 bases). The length of the CDR3 is 16 residues. V gave up 4 bases and J gave up 5 bases, with 19 bases separating them. The V gene's germline CDR1 is SGHNT and CDR2 YENEEA. The CDR3 protein is CASSSRTVKAVDTQYF. Written as DNA, the CDR3 is TGTGCCAGCAGCTCCCGGACGGTCAAAGCGGTAGATACGCAGTATTTT.